These 14 T cell receptor beta chains came from one sample sequenced in a study of monozygotic twins with inflammatory bowel disease. Each CDR3 protein gets one entry in TCRdb, which reprocessed the 5' RACE reads and gives no DNA. The sample holds some 400,000 distinct CDR3 sequences. The material sequenced was blood. The origin of the receptors is a human donor with ulcerative colitis or Crohn's disease, or a healthy co-twin of an affected twin (not recorded which).

This rearrangement joins TRBV10-3 to TRBJ2-1; as DNA is missing, the TRBD2 call by TCRdb cannot be tested. CDR3 length equals 12 residues. Germline-derived CDR1 and CDR2 are ENHRY and SYGVKD. The CDR3 reads CAISGENNEQFF.

The rearrangement links TRBV19 to TRBJ1-2; checking the TCRdb D call of TRBD1 is not possible without DNA. The CDR3 has 11 amino acids. The germline V gene encodes CDR1 LNHDA and CDR2 SQIVND (reference sequence). The chain's CDR3 is CASSQTGSTIF.

V usage is TRBV5-5 and J usage is TRBJ1-5; TCRdb's assignment of TRBD1 cannot be checked, as there is no DNA. Per germline, CDR1 SGHKS and CDR2 YYEKEE (reference sequence). This CDR3 contains 15 residues. CDR3 loop: CASSLAATELEPQHF.

The gene calls are TRBV21-1 and TRBJ2-3. TRBV21-1 is deemed a pseudogene. The CDR3 is 14 residues long. The CDR3 is CASSKVRLTDTQYF.

V and J are TRBV29-1 and TRBJ2-3; TCRdb proposes TRBD2, but this gene call is untestable without DNA. CDR3 length equals 20 residues. Germline V CDR1 and CDR2: SQVTM, ANQGSEA. The CDR3 spells CSVEVVMAEILAGSTDTQYF.

V and J are TRBV27 and TRBJ2-7; lacking DNA, the TRBD1 call made by TCRdb goes unchecked. This CDR3 spans 17 amino acids. CDR1 is MNHEY and CDR2 is SMNVEV in the germline V gene (reference sequence). The CDR3 here is CASSLFPPRQGSYEQYF.

The chain employs TRBV5-1 and TRBJ2-5; TCRdb reports TRBD2, a call that lacks DNA to check it against. The CDR3 has 17 amino acids. Per germline, CDR1 SGHRS and CDR2 YFSETQ. The chain's CDR3 is CASSRGLAGENQDTQYF.

The gene calls are TRBV5-1 and TRBJ2-2; absent DNA, TCRdb's TRBD1 call cannot be checked. The CDR3 is made up of 16 amino acids. In germline, CDR1 is SGHRS, CDR2 YFSETQ. CDR3 loop: CASSPSWGARTGELFF.

The chain has TRBV20-1 and TRBJ1-5; without DNA, the TCRdb call of TRBD1 cannot be checked. Germline V gene data show CDR1 as DFQATT and CDR2 as SNEGSKA (reference sequence). This CDR3 is built from 14 residues. CDR3 residues: CSARVGQGSQPQHF.

The rearrangement uses TRBV7-2 and TRBJ2-1. The CDR3 length is 14 residues. CDR1 and CDR2 from the germline V gene are SGHTA and FQGNSA. CDR3 amino acids: CASGYPSGRNEQFF.

This chain links TRBV5-4 with TRBJ2-1; absent DNA, TCRdb's TRBD2 call cannot be checked. The CDR3 length is 15 residues. Germline V gene data show CDR1 as SGHNT and CDR2 as YYREEE (reference sequence). CDR3: CASSTGTSGSMEQFF. Supplemented by reference TRBV5-4 and TRBJ2-1, the full variable domain reads ETGVTQSPTHLIKTRGQQVTLRCSSQSGHNTVSWYQQALGQGPQFIFQYYREEENGRGNFPPRFSGLQFPNYSSELNVNALELDDSALYLCASSTGTSGSMEQFFGPGTRLTVL.

J is TRBJ1-1 and V is TRBV3-1; as DNA is missing, the TRBD1 call by TCRdb cannot be tested. The CDR3 is 14 amino acids. The germline CDR1 and CDR2 sequences are LGHDT and YNNKEL (reference sequence). CDR3 region: CASSQQGLYTEAFF.

The chain uses TRBV20-1 and TRBJ2-7. CDR3 length: 11 residues. Germline-derived CDR1 and CDR2 are DFQATT and SNEGSKA (reference sequence). CDR3 protein: CSSGQLYEQYF.

The chain has TRBV14 and TRBJ2-7. The germline V gene encodes CDR1 SGHDN and CDR2 FVKESK. CDR3 length: 15 amino acids. The CDR3 region is CASSLRNEGSYEQYF.